This entry lists 20 T cell receptor beta chains sequenced from one sample in a study of sequential checkpoint blockade in melanoma. Generated by immunoSEQ multiplex PCR, the TCRdb table keeps only in-frame clones and is missing some. The profile shows about 20,000 clones, about 69% of them singletons. Treatment given: randomized to nivolumab then ipilimumab (arm A) or the reverse (arm B). The sequenced sample was tumor tissue (inferred from file names), obtained from a patient given nivolumab and ipilimumab in sequence. Receptors were obtained from a human donor with melanoma.

V gene TRBV15 combines with J gene TRBJ2-2, with 9 nucleotides matching TRBD2. There are 17 residues in the CDR3. From germline, CDR1 is LNHNV and CDR2 YYDKDF (reference sequence). The V segment lost 0 bases and the J segment 3 bases; nucleotides outside the gene matches: 5. CDR3 residues: CATSREGGGADTGELFF. The CDR3 coding sequence is TGTGCCACCAGCAGAGAAGGCGGGGGGGCGGACACCGGGGAGCTGTTTTTT.

This sequence joins TRBV6-4 and TRBJ1-1; D might be TRBD1 (6 bases). CDR1 MRHNA and CDR2 SNTAGT come from the germline V gene. The CDR3 is made up of 14 amino acids. V lost 6 bases, J lost 1 base, and 12 bases lay in between. The CDR3 nucleotides are TGTGCCAGCAGCCAGGGACACCGGAACACTGAAGCTTTCTTT. Amino acids: CASSQGHRNTEAFF.

The chain has TRBV9 and TRBJ1-2; D unresolved. The germline V gene has CDR1 SGDLS and CDR2 YYNGEE. This CDR3 contains 13 residues. V shed 0 bases and J shed 4 bases, with 7 bases lying between them. The CDR3 DNA reads TGTGCCAGCAGCGTAGGGACCACCTATGGCTACACCTTC. It encodes CASSVGTTYGYTF.

This sequence joins TRBV14 and TRBJ2-5; 7 positions agree with TRBD1. The trim removed 1 base at V and 5 bases at J, leaving 13 bases unmatched. The CDR3 loop spans 17 amino acids. Germline loops: CDR1 SGHDN, CDR2 FVKESK. CDR3 DNA sequence: TGTGCCAGCAGCCAAGTCGGGACAGTGGTTGGCGGGGAGACCCAGTACTTC. It specifies CASSQVGTVVGGETQYF.

Only a few counts were recorded for this clone. The chain has TRBV19 and TRBJ1-4; 7 nucleotides line up with TRBD1. V trimming: 5 bases; J trimming: 6 bases; junction bases outside the gene matches: 6. The length of the CDR3 is 14 residues. Per the germline V gene, CDR1 is LNHDA and CDR2 is SQIVND (reference sequence). CDR3 protein: CASSFQGGDEKLFF. The DNA of the CDR3 is TGTGCCAGTAGTTTCCAGGGGGGGGATGAAAAACTGTTTTTT.

The chain is built from TRBV6-8 and TRBJ1-5; no clear D gene. V was clipped by 0 bases and J by 6 bases, with 6 bases between them. Per germline, CDR1 MNHGY and CDR2 SAAAGT. CDR3 length: 13 amino acids. This CDR3 is CASSYSDGQPQHF. The CDR3 nucleotides read TGTGCCAGCAGTTACTCGGACGGTCAGCCCCAGCATTTT.

This rearrangement joins TRBV7-6 to TRBJ2-1, with 12 bases aligning to TRBD2. V gave up 5 bases and J gave up 5 bases; unmatched junction bases: 13. Per the germline V gene, CDR1 is SGHVS and CDR2 is FNYEAQ. The CDR3 consists of 18 residues. The CDR3 DNA follows: TGTGCCAGCAGCCCAGGGGGCGTGACTAGCGGGAGAAACAATGAGCAGTTCTTC. It is translated as CASSPGGVTSGRNNEQFF.

This clone was detected only a few times. This chain links TRBV6-8 with TRBJ1-2, with 9 positions matching TRBD1. The ends lost 5 bases at V and 4 bases at J; junction bases unmatched: 11. The CDR3 length is 16 residues. Germline lookup yields CDR1 MNHGY and CDR2 SAAAGT. DNA for the CDR3: TGTGCCAGCAGTGGAGAGAACAGGGGGCTTGGCTATGGCTACACCTTC. Its protein is CASSGENRGLGYGYTF.

This clone was counted once. The chain combines TRBV5-1 with TRBJ1-2; 7 bases are shared with TRBD1. The CDR3 contains 15 residues. CDR1 is SGHRS and CDR2 is YFSETQ in the germline V gene. With V trimmed by 4 bases and J by 5 bases, 11 bases remained unmatched. This CDR3 is CASSDGTVGGYGYTF. The CDR3 bases are TGCGCCAGCAGCGACGGGACAGTGGGCGGTTATGGCTACACCTTC.

This clone was detected only a few times. The rearrangement links TRBV19 to TRBJ1-5; no reliable D call. Per the germline V gene, CDR1 is LNHDA and CDR2 is SQIVND (reference sequence). The CDR3 extends over 13 amino acids. V was shortened by 2 bases and J by 3 bases, with 5 bases between the two germline ends. The CDR3 loop is CASSIQSNQPQHF. CDR3 bases: TGTGCCAGTAGTATACAGTCCAATCAGCCCCAGCATTTT.

J is TRBJ1-1 and V is TRBV29-1; 9 bases map to TRBD1. CDR1 is SQVTM, CDR2 ANQGSEA, per germline. The CDR3 runs to 14 residues. With V trimmed by 4 bases and J by 1 base, 4 bases remained unmatched. Here the CDR3 DNA reads TGCAGCGTTGGGACAGGGGTAAGGAACACTGAAGCTTTCTTT. Its translation: CSVGTGVRNTEAFF.

This clone was detected a few times. The chain employs TRBV2 and TRBJ2-5; D remains unclear. The CDR3 is made up of 12 amino acids. The germline CDR1 and CDR2 sequences are SNHLY and FYNNEI. The V gene lost 4 bases and the J gene lost 4 bases, with 7 bases spanning the gap. The CDR3 nucleotides read TGTGCCAGCAGTGTTGTGGGAGAGACCCAGTACTTC. Its translation: CASSVVGETQYF.

In this sample, this clone turned up once. The chain has TRBV19 and TRBJ1-6; TRBD1 might be the D (5 bases). The CDR3 sequence is 14 residues long. Germline CDR1 reads LNHDA; CDR2 reads SQIVND (reference sequence). The V end lost 6 bases, the J end lost 13 bases, and 19 bases lay between the germline ends. Here the CDR3 reads CASRRDAGLSPLHF. The DNA of the CDR3 is TGTGCCAGTAGGAGGGACGCGGGATTATCGCCCCTCCACTTT.

The chain combines TRBV9 with TRBJ2-1, with D tentatively TRBD1 (6 bases). V shed 5 bases and J shed 10 bases, with 16 bases lying between them. The CDR3 is made up of 13 amino acids. Germline V lookup: CDR1 SGDLS, CDR2 YYNGEE. In DNA form, the CDR3 reads TGTGCCAGCAGTCCCTTGTCCAGGGGCGAGCAGTTCTTC. It codes for CASSPLSRGEQFF.

The rearrangement uses TRBV28 and TRBJ2-3, with D possibly matching TRBD1 (6 bases). Germline CDR1 is MDHEN and CDR2 is SYDVKM. The length of the CDR3 is 15 residues. Trimming took 3 bases from V and 0 from J, leaving 10 bases between them. In DNA form, the CDR3 reads TGTGCCAGCAGTTTCGACAGGCCTAGCACAGATACGCAGTATTTT. As protein: CASSFDRPSTDTQYF.

The chain links TRBV7-2 to TRBJ2-5; no definite D call. V was pared by 6 bases and J by 4 bases, with 12 bases between. Germline V gene sequence: CDR1 SGHTA, CDR2 FQGNSA. The CDR3 contains 13 residues. The CDR3 sequence: CASSIIGGETQYF. The DNA for the CDR3 is TGTGCCAGCAGTATAATCGGCGGAGAGACCCAGTACTTC. The full variable domain, its missing parts supplied by reference TRBV7-2 and TRBJ2-5, is GAGVSQSPSNKVTEKGKDVELRCDPISGHTALYWYRQSLGQGLEFLIYFQGNSAPDKSGLPSDRFSAERTGGSVSTLTIQRTQQEDSAVYLCASSIIGGETQYFGPGTRLLVL.

The rearrangement joins TRBV28 to TRBJ1-6; TRBD1 agrees at 8 bases. V gave up 5 bases and J gave up 9 bases; unmatched junction bases: 12. The CDR3 has 16 residues. In germline, CDR1 is MDHEN, CDR2 SYDVKM. The CDR3 DNA reads TGTGCCAGCAGTCCCCCCGGACAGGGTCCGGGTTCACCCCTCCACTTT. It is translated as CASSPPGQGPGSPLHF.

This chain joins TRBV11-3 and TRBJ2-7, with D possibly being TRBD1 (6 bases). The ends were cut back, 3 bases at V and 0 bases at J, with 15 bases in the middle. The CDR3 is 16 amino acids. Germline CDR1 SGHNT, CDR2 YENEEA. CDR3 sequence (DNA): TGTGCCAGCAGCTTGTCGGCAGGGGTAAGCTCCTACGAGCAGTACTTC. Translated, it gives CASSLSAGVSSYEQYF.

This sequence joins TRBV29-1 and TRBJ2-2, with 7 positions matching TRBD1. The CDR3 covers 13 residues. V dropped 4 bases and J dropped 4; count of bases not matched to a gene: 3. Germline values: CDR1 SQVTM, CDR2 ANQGSEA. Written as DNA, the CDR3 is TGCAGCGTTGGAAGACAGGGCACCGGGGAGCTGTTTTTT. Its translation: CSVGRQGTGELFF.

This clone was picked up one time. The chain couples TRBV11-1 to TRBJ1-5; 9 positions match TRBD1. This CDR3 comprises 15 residues. After removal of 4 bases from V and 3 bases from J, the junction contained 4 bases not matched to a gene. The V gene's germline CDR1 is SGHAT and CDR2 FQDESV (reference sequence). CDR3 in DNA: TGTGCCAGCAGCTCCGGGACAGGGTCCAATCAGCCCCAGCATTTT. It is translated as CASSSGTGSNQPQHF.